Listed here are 18 T cell receptor beta chains from one sample, sequenced in a study of cytomegalovirus exposure and HLA in healthy donors. The PCR contained 60 Vbeta and 13 Jbeta primers. Sequenced by immunoSEQ multiplex PCR; TCRdb stores in-frame clones only, minus some. The record lists approximately 110,000 clones, of which the ten most abundant hold about 3.5%. The sequenced sample was PBMCs. These receptors were obtained from a man between 18 and 35 years old in good health and CMV-seronegative.

This sequence joins TRBV25-1 and TRBJ1-1; no clear D gene. The germline V and J ends were trimmed by 1 base and 0 bases, with 3 bases remaining between them. Germline V gene lookup returns CDR1 MGHDK and CDR2 SYGVNS. The CDR3 has 13 amino acids. The CDR3 DNA is TGTGCCAGCAGTGAATCTATGAACACTGAAGCTTTCTTT. Its translation: CASSESMNTEAFF.

The chain carries TRBV5-1 and TRBJ2-6; tentatively, D is TRBD1 (6 bases). The germline V gene has CDR1 SGHRS and CDR2 YFSETQ. CDR3 length: 16 amino acids. V dropped 3 bases and J dropped 4 bases, with 14 bases sitting between them. DNA of the CDR3: TGCGCCAGCAGCTACCAACAGGGTTACGGGGCCAACGTCCTGACTTTC. Translating it yields CASSYQQGYGANVLTF.

This rearrangement joins TRBV9 to TRBJ2-1; a weak D match, TRBD1 (6 bases). CDR1 and CDR2 (germline): SGDLS, YYNGEE. V lost 8 bases to trimming and J lost 0 bases, with 15 bases between them. The CDR3 totals 15 residues. The CDR3 protein is CASSTGQSSYNEQFF. In nucleotides, the CDR3 is TGTGCCAGTTCGACTGGACAGAGCTCCTACAATGAGCAGTTCTTC.

The V gene is TRBV5-5, the J gene TRBJ2-2; D is perhaps TRBD1 (6 bases). Trimming left V 4 bases short and J 1 base short, with 11 bases between. CDR3 length equals 15 residues. Germline lookup yields CDR1 SGHKS and CDR2 YYEKEE (reference sequence). The CDR3 is CASSRVGGNTGELFF. The CDR3 DNA reads as TGTGCCAGCAGCCGGGTAGGGGGGAACACCGGGGAGCTGTTTTTT.

The chain is built from TRBV27 and TRBJ1-2; possible D gene TRBD1, 5 bases. The CDR3 loop spans 13 amino acids. Deletions cut 4 bases from V and 1 base from J, with 7 bases between. Germline CDR1 is MNHEY and CDR2 is SMNVEV (reference sequence). As DNA, the CDR3 is TGTGCCAGCAGTTCACAGGATAACTATGGCTACACCTTC. Its translation is CASSSQDNYGYTF.

The V gene is TRBV25-1, the J gene TRBJ1-2; 9 bases agree with TRBD1. V dropped 4 bases and J dropped 4; count of bases not matched to a gene: 10. CDR1 is MGHDK, CDR2 SYGVNS, per germline. The length of the CDR3 is 16 residues. In DNA, the CDR3 is TGTGCCAGCAGTGGAAAGAGGAGACAGGGGGTCTATGGCTACACCTTC. Amino acids: CASSGKRRQGVYGYTF.

The chain has TRBV5-1 and TRBJ2-5; D possibly corresponds to TRBD1 (6 bases). Germline V gene data show CDR1 as SGHRS and CDR2 as YFSETQ. CDR3 length equals 15 residues. Deletions cut 1 base from V and 5 bases from J, with 15 bases between. For the CDR3, the DNA is TGCGCCAGCAGCTTGAGACCAGGGGTTATGGAGACCCAGTACTTC. This sequence encodes CASSLRPGVMETQYF.

V gene TRBV7-8 combines with J gene TRBJ1-2; TRBD1 matches 7 bases. V lost 4 bases and J lost 8; bases outside the gene matches: 4. The CDR3 totals 12 residues. Germline V CDR1 and CDR2: SGHVS, FQNEAQ. CDR3 bases: TGTGCCAGCAGCTGGGACAGTGGGGGCTACACCTTC. Amino acid sequence: CASSWDSGGYTF.

This chain joins TRBV14 and TRBJ2-3; D possibly corresponds to TRBD2 (5 bases). Trimming removed 4 bases from V and 1 base from J, with 9 bases in between. This CDR3 has 14 residues. CDR1 and CDR2 (germline): SGHDN, FVKESK. CDR3 residues: CASSPTGGTDTQYF. In DNA form, the CDR3 reads TGTGCCAGCAGCCCAACCGGGGGCACAGATACGCAGTATTTT.

This sequence joins TRBV19 and TRBJ2-1; tentatively, D is TRBD1 (5 bases). The CDR3 is made up of 13 amino acids. Between the trimmed V and J ends, which lost 5 bases and 2 bases, there was a span of 7 bases. Germline loops: CDR1 LNHDA, CDR2 SQIVND (reference sequence). CDR3 DNA: TGTGCCAGTAGTTCAGGGACCTACAATGAGCAGTTCTTC. Amino acid sequence: CASSSGTYNEQFF.

The chain uses TRBV6-6 and TRBJ1-1; the D gene is possibly TRBD1 (5 bases). Germline CDR1 and CDR2: MNHNY and SVGAGI (reference sequence). Trimming stripped 5 bases from V and 0 bases from J, with 13 bases between. This CDR3 has 15 amino acids. CDR3 nucleotides: TGTGCCAGCAGTGTAGACAGTTACATGAACACTGAAGCTTTCTTT. Protein sequence: CASSVDSYMNTEAFF.

This sequence joins TRBV28 and TRBJ2-3, with D tentatively TRBD2 (6 bases). Germline values: CDR1 MDHEN, CDR2 SYDVKM. With 4 bases removed from V and 1 base from J, the gap between germline ends came to 12 bases. This CDR3 has 15 residues. DNA for the CDR3: TGTGCCAGCAGTTCGCCGGGACTTCGCACAGATACGCAGTATTTT. Protein product: CASSSPGLRTDTQYF. Looking up the rest from reference TRBV28 and TRBJ2-3 gives the full variable domain: DVKVTQSSRYLVKRTGEKVFLECVQDMDHENMFWYRQDPGLGLRLIYFSYDVKMKEKGDIPEGYSVSREKKERFSLILESASTNQTSMYLCASSSPGLRTDTQYFGPGTRLTVL.

The rearrangement links TRBV7-9 to TRBJ2-1; tentatively, D is TRBD2 (5 bases). Germline V gene sequence: CDR1 SEHNR, CDR2 FQNEAQ (reference sequence). V was pared by 5 bases and J by 5 bases, with 13 bases between. This CDR3 is 14 amino acids long. For the CDR3, the DNA is TGTGCCAGCAGCCTAAGGGAGTTAGACAATGAGCAGTTCTTC. It is translated as CASSLRELDNEQFF.

The rearrangement joins TRBV5-1 to TRBJ2-7; TRBD2 matches 8 bases. J gave up 1 base and V 5 bases, and 20 bases lay outside the gene matches. Germline values: CDR1 SGHRS, CDR2 YFSETQ. CDR3 length equals 19 residues. As DNA, the CDR3 is TGCGCCAGCAGGCCGGGTATGGCGGGAACAGGGACTAGGTCCTACGAGCAGTACTTC. As protein: CASRPGMAGTGTRSYEQYF.

This chain connects TRBV19 to TRBJ2-2; D gene ambiguous. The CDR3 extends over 14 amino acids. The ends were cut back, 1 base at V and 9 bases at J, with 12 bases in the middle. The V gene's germline CDR1 is LNHDA and CDR2 SQIVND (reference sequence). The chain's CDR3 is CASSIGQTARELFF. The CDR3 bases are TGTGCCAGTAGTATAGGGCAAACCGCACGGGAGCTGTTTTTT.

Here the CDR3 reads CASSLQGVGNQPQHF. DNA of the CDR3: TGTGCCAGCAGTTTACAGGGGGTCGGCAATCAGCCCCAGCATTTT. The V and J genes are TRBV27 and TRBJ1-5; TRBD1 agrees at 7 bases. Unmatched junction bases numbered 3, after V lost 2 bases and J lost 2 bases. CDR3 length: 15 residues. The germline CDR1 and CDR2 sequences are MNHEY and SMNVEV (reference sequence).

The V and J genes are TRBV13 and TRBJ1-4; a weak D match, TRBD1 (5 bases). Germline CDR1 reads PRHDT; CDR2 reads FYEKMQ (reference sequence). Trimming cost V 4 bases and J 7 bases, with 13 bases left between them. The CDR3 is made up of 14 amino acids. The CDR3 is CASSSREAGEKLFF. The CDR3 nucleotides are TGTGCCAGCAGCTCCAGGGAGGCCGGTGAAAAACTGTTTTTT.

V usage is TRBV5-1 and J usage is TRBJ1-5; D is undetermined. The V end was cut by 5 bases, the J end by 1 base, with 7 bases between. The CDR3 covers 13 residues. The V gene's germline CDR1 is SGHRS and CDR2 YFSETQ. CDR3 sequence reads: CASRQSSNQPQHF. The DNA for the CDR3 is TGCGCCAGCAGACAGAGCAGCAATCAGCCCCAGCATTTT.